This entry features one TCR beta chain sequence. Germline V CDR1 and CDR2: LNHDA, SQIVND (reference sequence). J lost 3 bases, V lost 7 bases, and 4 bases had no gene match. The CDR3 has 14 amino acids. These data originate in a study of blood T cell repertoires in COVID-19. On the study more broadly: Samples of COVID-19 (acute and convalescent) were obtained from the United States, Italy and Spain. Sample material is recorded as cDNA or gDNA derived from T cells, B-cell-depleted T cells, or PBMCs.

Methods used by the authors: Scientists estimated how many nucleated cells there were by amplifying reference gene primers. Profiling relied on immunoSEQ multiplex PCR, and the TCRdb table lists in-frame clones only, not all of them. V, J and clone size derive from that table, while D and trimming were established from the DNA sequence. The data hold roughly 150,000 clones, with 75% to 90% observed a single time. What was sequenced was peripheral blood. The clonotype comes from a woman in her thirties or forties with acute or convalescent COVID-19. This chain joins TRBV19 and TRBJ1-5; 9 nucleotides match TRBD1. The CDR3 spells CASTGQGYNQPQHF. CDR3 nucleotides: TGTGCCAGTACCGGACAGGGGTACAATCAGCCCCAGCATTTT.